One and the same sample provided the 24 T cell receptor beta chains below, sequenced in a study of shared clonotypes between healthy human individuals. Using immunoSEQ multiplex PCR, the repertoire was profiled, and TCRdb retains in-frame clones only, with some absent. This table has fewer than 400,000 clones, under 80% appearing once. Sequenced sample: memory CD4+ T cells sorted from blood. The subset denotes: CD45RA-negative fraction. The receptor set was obtained from a man aged 30-40 years in good health.

The rearrangement uses TRBV5-5 and TRBJ2-7; 11 bases are a match to TRBD2. Germline CDR1 and CDR2: SGHKS and YYEKEE (reference sequence). The CDR3 consists of 14 residues. Trimming took 2 bases from V and 3 from J; bases not matched to a gene: 1. CDR3 DNA sequence: TGTGCCAGCAGCTTAACTAGCGGGAGCTACGAGCAGTACTTC. Translating it yields CASSLTSGSYEQYF.

V is TRBV7-2 and J is TRBJ1-1; TRBD1 might be the D (6 bases). The CDR3 extends over 16 amino acids. Deletions cut 5 bases from V and 1 base from J, with 17 bases between. In germline, CDR1 is SGHTA, CDR2 FQGNSA. The CDR3 DNA sequence: TGTGCCAGCAGCCCAAGCGAGCAGGGGCGGAACACTGAAGCTTTCTTT. This gives the protein CASSPSEQGRNTEAFF. Using reference TRBV7-2 and TRBJ1-1 for the parts outside the CDR3, the full variable domain is GAGVSQSPSNKVTEKGKDVELRCDPISGHTALYWYRQSLGQGLEFLIYFQGNSAPDKSGLPSDRFSAERTGGSVSTLTIQRTQQEDSAVYLCASSPSEQGRNTEAFFGQGTRLTVV.

The chain carries TRBV5-4 and TRBJ2-1; tentative D call: TRBD2 (5 bases). Trimming took off 1 base at V and 4 bases at J, with 15 bases between the two ends. The CDR3 runs 16 residues. The germline gives CDR1 SGHNT, CDR2 YYREEE (reference sequence). The CDR3 nucleotides read TGTGCCAGCAGCTTGAAAAGTCAAACGGGGTACAATGAGCAGTTCTTC. Encoded protein: CASSLKSQTGYNEQFF.

CDR3 nucleotide sequence: TGTGCCAGCATCGGTGAGCCCGGGGAGCTGTTTTTT. It specifies CASIGEPGELFF. This chain connects TRBV25-1 to TRBJ2-2; the D is unclear. Germline-derived CDR1 and CDR2 are MGHDK and SYGVNS. The CDR3 sequence is 12 residues long. The V end lost 7 bases, the J end lost 6 bases, and 9 bases lay between the germline ends.

The gene calls are TRBV2 and TRBJ2-1, with unresolved D. Germline V lookup: CDR1 SNHLY, CDR2 FYNNEI. This CDR3 has 16 residues. Trimming left V 7 bases short and J 0 bases short, with 16 bases between. The CDR3 protein is CASIPRGSSSYNEQFF. In DNA form, the CDR3 reads TGTGCCAGCATCCCCCGAGGCTCTAGCTCCTACAATGAGCAGTTCTTC.

The genes are TRBV6-5 and TRBJ2-7, with 8 bases lining up with TRBD2. Trimming took 0 bases from V and 4 from J; bases not matched to a gene: 8. Germline-derived CDR1 and CDR2 are MNHEY and SVGAGI. This CDR3 has 16 amino acids. CDR3 sequence reads: CASSYSPGSGSYEQYF. In nucleotides, the CDR3 is TGTGCCAGCAGTTACTCTCCAGGGAGCGGGAGTTACGAGCAGTACTTC.

In its sample, this clone was seen once. The chain is built from TRBV7-9 and TRBJ2-2, with TRBD2 matching over 11 bases. V lost 2 bases, J lost 6 bases, and 5 bases stayed unmatched. Per the germline V gene, CDR1 is SEHNR and CDR2 is FQNEAQ (reference sequence). This CDR3 spans 16 amino acids. CDR3 DNA: TGTGCCAGCAGCTTATACACTAGCGGGAGTTCCGGGGAGCTGTTTTTT. It specifies CASSLYTSGSSGELFF.

The gene calls are TRBV28 and TRBJ2-7, with a tentative D call TRBD1 (6 bases). V lost 3 bases to trimming and J lost 7 bases, with 13 bases between them. The CDR3 is made up of 13 amino acids. The germline V gene has CDR1 MDHEN and CDR2 SYDVKM. The CDR3 reads CASSFDRLVEQYF. DNA of the CDR3: TGTGCCAGCAGTTTCGACAGGCTTGTTGAGCAGTACTTC.

The chain employs TRBV19 and TRBJ2-2, with a possible D match to TRBD2 (5 bases). Between the trimmed V and J ends, which lost 4 bases and 6 bases, there was a span of 9 bases. CDR3 length: 13 residues. Germline V CDR1 and CDR2: LNHDA, SQIVND (reference sequence). CDR3 sequence: CASSKTIPGELFF. CDR3 sequence (DNA): TGTGCCAGTAGTAAGACTATCCCCGGGGAGCTGTTTTTT.

The chain links TRBV28 to TRBJ2-3, with 12 bases lining up with TRBD2. V shed 4 bases, J shed 3 bases, and the junction held 5 bases outside the gene matches. The CDR3 consists of 16 residues. Germline CDR1 reads MDHEN; CDR2 reads SYDVKM. DNA of the CDR3: TGTGCCAGCAGTTCCGGACTAGCGGGATTTACAGATACGCAGTATTTT. It specifies CASSSGLAGFTDTQYF.

This sequence joins TRBV29-1 and TRBJ2-7; 7 bases match TRBD1. CDR1 SQVTM and CDR2 ANQGSEA come from the germline V gene. The CDR3 covers 12 residues. Losses at the gene ends were 6 bases for V and 4 bases for J; bases not matched to a gene: 6. Written as DNA, the CDR3 is TGCAGCGTGCCGGGACAGAGTTACGAGCAGTACTTC. It yields the protein CSVPGQSYEQYF.

The chain employs TRBV14 and TRBJ2-5; D ambiguous. CDR1 and CDR2 from the germline V gene are SGHDN and FVKESK. The CDR3 is 14 amino acids. V lost 0 bases to trimming and J lost 4 bases, with 9 bases between them. CDR3 region: CASSQDFVGETQYF. For the CDR3, the DNA is TGTGCCAGCAGCCAAGATTTCGTGGGAGAGACCCAGTACTTC.

This clone was picked up many times. V usage is TRBV7-8 and J usage is TRBJ2-5, with D perhaps assigned TRBD1 or TRBD2 (5 bases each). V was trimmed by 7 bases and J by 4 bases, leaving 16 bases between them. Germline V gene lookup returns CDR1 SGHVS and CDR2 FQNEAQ. The CDR3 is made up of 14 amino acids. Here the CDR3 DNA reads TGTGCCAGCATCGAGAGACGGGGCGGAGAGACCCAGTACTTC. This sequence encodes CASIERRGGETQYF.

For this clone: Germline and junction disagree at one end, which may indicate a read error. The chain couples TRBV7-7 to TRBJ2-5; D is uncertain. The CDR3 contains 14 residues. Germline V CDR1 and CDR2: SSHAT, FNYEAQ (reference sequence). The CDR3 sequence: CASSLAIQQETQYF. The CDR3 DNA reads as TGTGCTAGCAGCTTAGCCATACAACAAGAGACCCAGTACTTC.

The gene calls are TRBV5-4 and TRBJ1-5; no clear D. The CDR3 extends over 15 amino acids. Germline V gene lookup returns CDR1 SGHNT and CDR2 YYREEE (reference sequence). The ends were cut back, 0 bases at V and 0 bases at J, with 7 bases in the middle. The CDR3 here is CASSLDGNSNQPQHF. Written as DNA, the CDR3 is TGTGCCAGCAGCTTGGACGGGAATAGCAATCAGCCCCAGCATTTT.

Worth noting for this clone: A clone one base away is much larger, so this may be a read error. This chain connects TRBV7-9 to TRBJ1-2; no firm D call. The CDR3 has 13 amino acids. CDR1 is SEHNR, CDR2 FQNEAQ, per germline (reference sequence). The CDR3 is CTSSLARNYGYTF. In DNA form, the CDR3 reads TGTACCAGCAGCTTAGCCCGAAATTATGGCTACACCTTC.

This clone was seen only a few times. This chain joins TRBV6-1 and TRBJ2-7, with 14 bases fitting TRBD2. Germline lookup yields CDR1 MNHNS and CDR2 SASEGT. The CDR3 runs 14 residues. V gave up 8 bases and J gave up 5 bases; unmatched junction bases: 5. The DNA for the CDR3 is TGTGCCAGCCTTCCGGGACTAGCGGGAGACGAGCAGTACTTC. Protein sequence: CASLPGLAGDEQYF.

This clone was picked up a small number of times. The chain is built from TRBV19 and TRBJ1-2; tentatively, D is TRBD1 (5 bases). V lost 2 bases to trimming and J lost 4 bases, with 11 bases between them. Germline CDR1 and CDR2: LNHDA and SQIVND (reference sequence). This CDR3 comprises 14 residues. The CDR3 DNA sequence: TGTGCCAGTAGTATATATGGGGGGAGCTATGGCTACACCTTC. Translated: CASSIYGGSYGYTF.

The chain employs TRBV5-4 and TRBJ2-5, with TRBD1 identical over 7 bases. This CDR3 contains 14 residues. J was trimmed by 3 bases and V by 4 bases; bases with no gene match: 6. Germline CDR1 SGHNT, CDR2 YYREEE (reference sequence). The CDR3 nucleotides are TGTGCCAGCAGCCGACCGGGACAGAAAGAGACCCAGTACTTC. It yields the protein CASSRPGQKETQYF.

The chain links TRBV28 to TRBJ2-7; TRBD1 agrees at 8 bases. V was clipped by 6 bases and J by 2 bases; unmatched bases: 6. The CDR3 contains 14 residues. Germline V gene sequence: CDR1 MDHEN, CDR2 SYDVKM. In nucleotides, the CDR3 is TGTGCCAGCAGCCGCCGGGACAGGACCTACGAGCAGTACTTC. It specifies CASSRRDRTYEQYF.

Comment on this clone: The same CDR3 also results from other DNA sequences found in this sample. The chain links TRBV18 to TRBJ1-4; D is ambiguous. The V gene lost 3 bases and the J gene lost 3 bases, with 5 bases spanning the gap. Looked up from germline, CDR1 is KGHSH and CDR2 is LQKENI. This CDR3 comprises 13 residues. In DNA, the CDR3 is TGTGCCAGCTCACCCGGACCTAATGAAAAACTGTTTTTT. Amino acids: CASSPGPNEKLFF.

The chain couples TRBV6-5 to TRBJ2-1, with 9 bases fitting TRBD2. The V gene end was trimmed by 0 bases and the J gene end by 7 bases; junction bases not matched to a gene: 4. CDR3 length: 15 residues. CDR1 and CDR2 from the germline V gene are MNHEY and SVGAGI. The CDR3 loop reads CASSYSVAGENEQFF. DNA for the CDR3: TGTGCCAGCAGTTACTCAGTAGCGGGAGAAAATGAGCAGTTCTTC.

This rearrangement joins TRBV7-8 to TRBJ1-1, with D unresolved. Trimming pared 5 bases from V and 5 bases from J, leaving 15 bases between. The CDR3 contains 14 residues. From germline, CDR1 is SGHVS and CDR2 FQNEAQ. The CDR3 DNA sequence: TGTGCCAGCAGCCCCCGGGGAGGGTGGACTGAAGCTTTCTTT. Translation gives CASSPRGGWTEAFF.

The CDR3 is CAIDSGANVLTF. Written as DNA, the CDR3 is TGTGCGATAGACTCTGGGGCCAACGTCCTGACTTTC. This rearrangement joins TRBV6-1 to TRBJ2-6; D gene unclear. The CDR3 consists of 12 residues. Germline lookup yields CDR1 MNHNS and CDR2 SASEGT.